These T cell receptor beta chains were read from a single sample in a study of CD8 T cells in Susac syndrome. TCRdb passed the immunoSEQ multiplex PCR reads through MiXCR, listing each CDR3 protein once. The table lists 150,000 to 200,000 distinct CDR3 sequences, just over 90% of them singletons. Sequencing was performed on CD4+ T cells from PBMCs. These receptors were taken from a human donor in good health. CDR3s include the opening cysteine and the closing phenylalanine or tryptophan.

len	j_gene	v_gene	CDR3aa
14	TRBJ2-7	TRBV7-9	CASSAGTNSYEQYF
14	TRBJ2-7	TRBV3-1	CASSPAGQGYEQYF
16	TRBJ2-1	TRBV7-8	CASMLQLAETGNEQFF
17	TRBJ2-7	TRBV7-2	CASSLKAGGDPAYEQYF
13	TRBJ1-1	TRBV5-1	CASSLSLLTEAFF
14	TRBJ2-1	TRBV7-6	CASSPTVSYNEQFF
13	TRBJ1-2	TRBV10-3	CAISAQESDGYTF
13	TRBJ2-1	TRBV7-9	CASSRTGQGEQFF
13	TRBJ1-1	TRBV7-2	CASSPIGTGVAFF
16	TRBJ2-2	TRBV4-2	CASSQHTGTDTGELFF
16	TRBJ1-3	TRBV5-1	CASILTGLSSGNTIYF
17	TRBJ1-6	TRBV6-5	CASSYPGGVAYNSPLHF
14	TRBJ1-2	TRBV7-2	CASSLAGQGYGYTF
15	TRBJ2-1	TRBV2	CASSRKGSTRDEQFF
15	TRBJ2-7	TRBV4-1	CASSQDQQSSYEQYF
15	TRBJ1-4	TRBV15	CATSRSDREEGKLFF
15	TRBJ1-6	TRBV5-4	CASSFGGQSYSPLHF
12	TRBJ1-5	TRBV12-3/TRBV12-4	CASTEGRQPQHF
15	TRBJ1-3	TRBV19	CASKTLAGSGNTIYF
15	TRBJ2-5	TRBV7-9	CASSYETGGQETQYF
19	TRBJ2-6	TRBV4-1	CASSQDIGTSSSGANVLTF
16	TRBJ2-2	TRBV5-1	CASNWGSGIGTGELFF
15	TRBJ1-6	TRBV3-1	CASSHGTNYNSPLHF
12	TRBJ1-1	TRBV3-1	CASSPSGSGAFF
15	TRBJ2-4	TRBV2	CASSEILLAKNIQYF
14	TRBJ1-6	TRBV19	CASSTGFLQSPLHF
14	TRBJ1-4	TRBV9	CASSGGQPNEKLFF
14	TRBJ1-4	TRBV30	CAWSLSGVAEKLFF
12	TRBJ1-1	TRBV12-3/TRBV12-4	CASSLEGTEAFF
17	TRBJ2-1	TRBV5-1	CASSFLAGGLGYNEQFF
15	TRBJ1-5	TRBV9	CASSPTGERGQPQHF
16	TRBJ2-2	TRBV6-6	CASSLPGQGAKGELFF
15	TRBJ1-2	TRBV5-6	CASSLYGIPNYGYTF
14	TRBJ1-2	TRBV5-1	CASSTGQVAGGYTF
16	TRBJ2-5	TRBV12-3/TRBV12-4	CASSRRLAGLQETQYF
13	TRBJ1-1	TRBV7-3	CASSFGPDTEAFF
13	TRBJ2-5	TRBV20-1	CSATTHRDETQYF
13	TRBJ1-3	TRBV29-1	CSVDGGPGNTIYF
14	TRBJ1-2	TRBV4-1	CASSQERGNYGYTF
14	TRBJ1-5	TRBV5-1	CASSTGTGLQPQHF
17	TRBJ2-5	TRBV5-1	CASSLYGGPQNQETQYF
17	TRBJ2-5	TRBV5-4	CASSLGSPVEREGTQYF
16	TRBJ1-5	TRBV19	CASSPWRDYSNQPQHF
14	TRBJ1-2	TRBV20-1	CSARSSPGDDGYTF
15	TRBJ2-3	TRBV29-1	CSVGIGGQRTDTQYF
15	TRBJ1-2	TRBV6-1	CASTQQGIANYGYTF
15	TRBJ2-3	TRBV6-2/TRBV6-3	CASSYGGLATDTQYF
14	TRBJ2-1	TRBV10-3	CAITTGLEYNEQFF
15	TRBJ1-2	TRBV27	CASSFRDRPYYGYTF
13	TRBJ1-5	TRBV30	CAWSKDSNQPQHF
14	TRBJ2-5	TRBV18	CASSPTGVRETQYF
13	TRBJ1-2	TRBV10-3	CASNGDLGYGYTF
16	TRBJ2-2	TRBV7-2	CASSSRDRANTGELFF
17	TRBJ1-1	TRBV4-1	CASSQMFAQGTNTEAFF
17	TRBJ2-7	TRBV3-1	CASSPGLAGVGQSEQYF
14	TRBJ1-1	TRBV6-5	CASRIKTGGTEAFF
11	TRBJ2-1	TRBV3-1	CASGLYNEQFF
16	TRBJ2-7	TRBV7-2	CASSPGGLAGSYEQYF